In its sample, the clone carrying this T cell receptor (beta chain) was seen many times. Its matching antigen is unknown. This sample was included in a study of T cell repertoires in cytomegalovirus infection. Across the whole study: Carrying CMV and the relevant HLA type showed in public TCR beta signatures.

Overall study results and limits: Dominating the ex vivo response were TCR beta clonotypes that were CMV-specific and HLA-C-restricted.

MiXCR, applied by TCRdb to the reads, yields one record per CDR3 protein. The sample holds about 300,000 distinct CDR3 sequences, 20% to 30% seen once. Sequencing was performed on PBMCs. This TCR came from a human donor in good health (CMV status not recorded). Some clones in this sample may be carry-over from other donors' samples.

The CDR3 DNA reads TGTGCCAGCAGCGAGGACAGGTACAACACTGAAGCTTTCTTT. Protein: CASSEDRYNTEAFF. The chain couples TRBV7-9 to TRBJ1-1; 7 bases line up with TRBD1. Germline-derived CDR1 and CDR2 are SEHNR and FQNEAQ (reference sequence). The V gene end was trimmed by 5 bases and the J gene end by 2 bases; junction bases not matched to a gene: 5. The CDR3 has 14 amino acids. The variable domain in full, completed from reference TRBV7-9 and TRBJ1-1, reads DTGVSQNPRHKITKRGQNVTFRCDPISEHNRLYWYRQTLGQGPEFLTYFQNEAQLEKSRLLSDRFSAERPKGSFSTLEIQRTEQGDSAMYLCASSEDRYNTEAFFGQGTRLTVV.